These 26 T cell receptor beta chains originate from one sample sequenced in a study of blood T cell repertoires in COVID-19 (dated by TCRdb to the early 2020s). Library preparation employed the immunoSEQ multiplex PCR assay. Imported from immuneACCESS, the table was reduced by TCRdb to in-frame sequences with V and J called. These copies leave out some clones; in studies compared against another copy, an unresolved V gene accounts for under half, and the cause of the remainder is not known. In this sample the table shows over 300,000 clones, approximately 85% of which occur a single time. Of the sample, 2.2% falls within the top ten clones. The specimen sequenced was PBMCs or T cells enriched from blood (not recorded which). The receptors were sampled from a man younger than 40 who had recovered from COVID-19.

The genes are TRBV18 and TRBJ2-1; TRBD2 matches at 7 bases. The junction had 12 bases not matched to a gene; V was cut back by 3 bases and J by 7 bases. CDR3 length: 16 residues. CDR1 and CDR2 from the germline V gene are KGHSH and LQKENI. The chain's CDR3 is CASSPPSAGERNEQFF. The CDR3 nucleotides are TGTGCCAGCTCACCCCCGTCCGCGGGGGAGAGAAATGAGCAGTTCTTC.

The chain links TRBV7-2 to TRBJ2-3; D not certain. V lost 3 bases to trimming and J lost 0 bases, with 7 bases between them. Germline loops: CDR1 SGHTA, CDR2 FQGNSA. This CDR3 spans 14 amino acids. The CDR3 spells CASSLYSSTDTQYF. In DNA, the CDR3 is TGTGCCAGCAGCTTGTACAGTAGCACAGATACGCAGTATTTT. Drawing the rest from reference TRBV7-2 and TRBJ2-3, the complete variable domain is GAGVSQSPSNKVTEKGKDVELRCDPISGHTALYWYRQSLGQGLEFLIYFQGNSAPDKSGLPSDRFSAERTGGSVSTLTIQRTQQEDSAVYLCASSLYSSTDTQYFGPGTRLTVL.

The chain employs TRBV25-1 and TRBJ1-1; TRBD1 matches 7 bases. Germline CDR1 and CDR2: MGHDK and SYGVNS. CDR3 length equals 14 residues. V dropped 5 bases and J dropped 1; count of bases not matched to a gene: 4. This CDR3 reads CASSRQGKNTEAFF. DNA of the CDR3: TGTGCCAGCAGTAGACAGGGAAAGAACACTGAAGCTTTCTTT.

V is TRBV3-1 (or the pseudogene TRBV3-2) and J is TRBJ2-3; TRBD1 matches 7 bases. V shed 3 bases and J 7 bases; nucleotides not matched to a gene: 10. Germline V gene sequence: CDR1 LGHDT, CDR2 YNNKEL (reference sequence). CDR3 length: 15 amino acids. CDR3 region: CASSHETGFVNTQYF. CDR3 sequence (DNA): TGTGCCAGCAGCCACGAGACAGGGTTTGTAAATACGCAGTATTTT.

The chain recombines TRBV24-1 with TRBJ1-6; no clear D gene. This CDR3 has 14 residues. The germline V and J ends were trimmed by 1 base and 6 bases, with 6 bases remaining between them. CDR1 is KGHDR, CDR2 SFDVKD, per germline. The CDR3 nucleotides read TGTGCCACCAGTGATTTCCGACTTAATTCACCCCTCCACTTT. This sequence encodes CATSDFRLNSPLHF.

V gene TRBV7-2 combines with J gene TRBJ2-1; 8 positions agree with TRBD1. Looked up from germline, CDR1 is SGHTA and CDR2 is FQGNSA. The CDR3 is 15 amino acids. The V segment lost 5 bases and the J segment 4 bases; nucleotides outside the gene matches: 7. The CDR3 loop reads CASSNSRDRYNEQFF. In DNA form, the CDR3 reads TGTGCCAGCAGCAACTCAAGGGACAGGTACAATGAGCAGTTCTTC.

The chain uses TRBV27 and TRBJ2-1; 7 positions agree with TRBD1. Germline CDR1 reads MNHEY; CDR2 reads SMNVEV (reference sequence). The CDR3 runs 15 residues. Germline trimming cut 5 bases from V and 7 bases from J; bases unmatched to any gene: 11. The CDR3 DNA is TGTGCCAGCAGTCCCCGGAGACCGACAGGGAATGAGCAGTTCTTC. Its translation is CASSPRRPTGNEQFF.

This clone turned up a few times. The CDR3 bases are TGTGCCAGCAGTAGAGGTTTGAGGGAAGAGACCCAGTACTTC. Its translation: CASSRGLREETQYF. The chain has TRBV2 and TRBJ2-5; maybe TRBD2 (5 bases). Germline V gene sequence: CDR1 SNHLY, CDR2 FYNNEI. The CDR3 has 14 amino acids. V was trimmed by 5 bases and J by 3 bases, leaving 13 bases between them.

This clone has only one observation. This rearrangement joins TRBV11-2 to TRBJ1-4; tentatively, D is TRBD1 (5 bases). This CDR3 is 16 amino acids long. The V gene's germline CDR1 is SGHAT and CDR2 FQNNGV. V was trimmed by 5 bases and J by 7 bases, leaving 20 bases between them. The CDR3 DNA reads TGTGCCAGCAGCCAACTGCCCGGGGGGACGGGTGAAAAACTGTTTTTT. Its translation is CASSQLPGGTGEKLFF.

This clone has just one count. The V call is TRBV2, the J call TRBJ2-5, with no clear D. Trimming took 11 bases from V and 2 from J, leaving 15 bases between them. The germline V gene encodes CDR1 SNHLY and CDR2 FYNNEI. This CDR3 has 13 amino acids. The CDR3 is CAGQLQGQETQYF. The DNA of the CDR3 is TGTGCCGGGCAGCTTCAAGGTCAAGAGACCCAGTACTTC.

The rearrangement uses TRBV3-1 (or the pseudogene TRBV3-2) and TRBJ2-1; 10 nucleotides agree with TRBD2. In germline, CDR1 is LGHDT, CDR2 YNNKEL (reference sequence). The ends lost 3 bases at V and 9 bases at J; junction bases unmatched: 14. This CDR3 has 17 residues. CDR3 bases: TGTGCCAGCAGCCATCCCCCCAGCGGGACTAGCGTGGTTGAGCAGTTCTTC. It is translated as CASSHPPSGTSVVEQFF.

The chain has TRBV20-1 and TRBJ1-4; D unresolved. CDR1 and CDR2 (germline): DFQATT, SNEGSKA (reference sequence). V gave up 5 bases and J gave up 4 bases, with 5 bases separating them. This CDR3 comprises 11 residues. The CDR3 DNA sequence: TGCAGTGCTCCTTTTAATGAAAAACTGTTTTTT. Translating gives CSAPFNEKLFF.

The CDR3 loop is CASSRGTGGVETQYF. In DNA, the CDR3 is TGTGCCAGCAGCAGGGGGACAGGGGGAGTGGAGACCCAGTACTTC. The chain joins TRBV27 to TRBJ2-5; 11 bases agree with TRBD1. Germline V CDR1 and CDR2: MNHEY, SMNVEV (reference sequence). This CDR3 contains 15 residues. The J segment lost 5 bases and the V segment lost 6 bases, leaving 8 bases of the junction unmatched.

The J gene is TRBJ2-1, the V gene TRBV5-1; 7 positions match TRBD2. J gave up 0 bases and V 3 bases, and 6 bases lay outside the gene matches. CDR3 length: 16 amino acids. Germline V gene data show CDR1 as SGHRS and CDR2 as YFSETQ. The CDR3 loop is CASSSSGGSSYNEQFF. In DNA, the CDR3 is TGCGCCAGCAGCTCATCAGGCGGGAGCTCCTACAATGAGCAGTTCTTC. The full variable domain, its missing parts supplied by reference TRBV5-1 and TRBJ2-1, is KAGVTQTPRYLIKTRGQQVTLSCSPISGHRSVSWYQQTPGQGLQFLFEYFSETQRNKGNFPGRFSGRQFSNSRSEMNVSTLELGDSALYLCASSSSGGSSYNEQFFGPGTRLTVL.

The V call is TRBV21-1, the J call TRBJ1-1; the listed D gene, TRBD1, was not tested against the DNA. TRBV21-1 is a listed pseudogene. This CDR3 contains 14 residues. The DNA for the CDR3 is TGTGCCAGGACGTGGACAGGGGGCCAGACGAGAGCTTTCTTT. Translating it yields CARTWTGGQTRAFF.

The chain links TRBV5-1 to TRBJ2-1, with 11 bases that match TRBD2. This CDR3 is 16 amino acids long. V lost 2 bases and J lost 3; bases outside the gene matches: 4. Germline lookup yields CDR1 SGHRS and CDR2 YFSETQ. CDR3 DNA sequence: TGCGCCAGCAGCTTTCGTCTAGCGGGGGGCTACAATGAGCAGTTCTTC. It codes for CASSFRLAGGYNEQFF.

The chain combines TRBV11-2 with TRBJ2-3; possibly TRBD1 for D (5 bases). Looked up from germline, CDR1 is SGHAT and CDR2 is FQNNGV. Trimming removed 6 bases at V and 2 bases at J, with 15 bases between. This CDR3 is 15 amino acids long. The CDR3 sequence: CASSSPRQITDTQYF. The CDR3 region has the DNA TGTGCCAGCAGTTCCCCTAGACAGATCACAGATACGCAGTATTTT.

The chain joins TRBV6-6 to TRBJ2-5, with TRBD2 matching over 9 bases. V lost 0 bases, J lost 4 bases, and 6 bases stayed unmatched. This CDR3 contains 16 residues. Germline assignment: CDR1 MNHNY and CDR2 SVGAGI (reference sequence). This CDR3 reads CASSYSAGGPRETQYF. CDR3 DNA sequence: TGTGCCAGCAGTTACTCGGCGGGGGGGCCGCGAGAGACCCAGTACTTC.

V and J are TRBV7-9 and TRBJ2-3; possibly TRBD1 for D (6 bases). Trimming took 5 bases from V and 6 from J, leaving 18 bases between them. The CDR3 consists of 15 residues. Per germline, CDR1 SEHNR and CDR2 FQNEAQ (reference sequence). CDR3 in DNA: TGTGCCAGCAGCCCCGGACAGACCCCCACGGATACGCAGTATTTT. Its translation is CASSPGQTPTDTQYF.

A remark on this clone: A junction end diverges from the germline sequence, so it may reflect a read error. This chain connects TRBV19 to TRBJ2-7, with 9 bases matching TRBD1. This CDR3 has 12 amino acids. The germline gives CDR1 LNHDA, CDR2 SQIVND (reference sequence). The DNA for the CDR3 is TGTGCCAGTAGTACCCTGACAGGGGGTCTGGACTTC. Translated: CASSTLTGGLDF.

This clone was recorded once. The rearrangement joins TRBV10-1 to TRBJ2-2, with TRBD1 matching 9 bases. This CDR3 has 15 amino acids. Germline-derived CDR1 and CDR2 are WNHNN and SYGVQD (reference sequence). V lost 5 bases, J lost 5 bases, and 6 bases stayed unmatched. This CDR3 reads CASSPGQGRTGELFF. CDR3 DNA: TGCGCCAGCAGTCCGGGACAGGGTCGGACCGGGGAGCTGTTTTTT.

For this clone: Other nucleotide sequences in the sample specify the same CDR3. The V and J genes are TRBV18 and TRBJ1-2, with 7 bases matching TRBD1. CDR3 length: 13 amino acids. J was trimmed by 4 bases and V by 2 bases; bases with no gene match: 1. Germline CDR1 is KGHSH and CDR2 is LQKENI. The CDR3 region is CASSPGTVYGYTF. In nucleotides, the CDR3 is TGTGCCAGCTCACCAGGGACAGTCTATGGCTACACCTTC.

This clone is a singleton in its sample. The gene calls are TRBV7-3 and TRBJ2-5, with D perhaps TRBD1 (6 bases). The CDR3 contains 15 residues. Between the trimmed V and J ends, which lost 2 bases and 2 bases, there was a span of 12 bases. Germline loops: CDR1 SGHTA, CDR2 FQGTGA. The CDR3 DNA follows: TGTGCCAGCAGCTTATTTGCAGGGGCTCAAGAGACCCAGTACTTC. Protein product: CASSLFAGAQETQYF.

The chain joins TRBV6-5 to TRBJ2-1, with TRBD1 identical over 10 bases. CDR1 and CDR2 from the germline V gene are MNHEY and SVGAGI. The CDR3 runs 15 residues. With V trimmed by 7 bases and J by 6 bases, 9 bases remained unmatched. Written as DNA, the CDR3 is TGTGCCAGCACCTCTCGACAGGGGGCGATCAATGAGCAGTTCTTC. Translating it yields CASTSRQGAINEQFF.

This clone has just one count. This chain joins TRBV28 and TRBJ2-3; possible D gene TRBD1, 6 bases. This CDR3 region has 13 residues. Per the germline V gene, CDR1 is MDHEN and CDR2 is SYDVKM. V shed 6 bases and J shed 4 bases, with 11 bases lying between them. CDR3 sequence: CASRNRAADTQYF. The CDR3 DNA reads as TGTGCCAGCAGAAACAGGGCGGCAGATACGCAGTATTTT. The entire variable domain, with the rest obtained from reference TRBV28 and TRBJ2-3, is as follows: DVKVTQSSRYLVKRTGEKVFLECVQDMDHENMFWYRQDPGLGLRLIYFSYDVKMKEKGDIPEGYSVSREKKERFSLILESASTNQTSMYLCASRNRAADTQYFGPGTRLTVL.

This chain links TRBV2 with TRBJ1-4; 7 nucleotides match TRBD1. Germline CDR1 and CDR2: SNHLY and FYNNEI. V was pared by 4 bases and J by 3 bases, with 8 bases of the junction left unmatched. CDR3 length: 16 residues. The CDR3 loop is CASSAISGTANEKLFF. The CDR3 region has the DNA TGTGCCAGCAGTGCTATTTCCGGGACAGCTAATGAAAAACTGTTTTTT.